Detailed here is one T cell receptor (beta chain). What it recognizes is unknown. The sample originates from a study of CD4 T cell repertoires in COVID-19. Study-wide results and caveats: Between about 6.5 and 27% of SARS-CoV-2 clonotypes also appeared in SARS-CoV and/or HKU1 spike cultures. Two or all three memory subsets shared several highly expanded SARS-CoV-2-reactive clonotypes.

Sequencing was done directly on freshly isolated, uncultured memory T cells. TCRdb's table, derived via immunoSEQ multiplex PCR, lists solely in-frame clones and lacks some. The sample includes 65,000 to 95,000 clones, 83% of them seen just once. This clonotype was sampled from a human donor who had COVID-19. This sample comprised CD4+ T cells from peripheral blood, obtained after recovery from COVID-19.

CDR3 bases: TGTGCCAGCAGATCCCCCGGGATGAGAAATACGCAGTATTTT. This encodes CASRSPGMRNTQYF. This chain links TRBV6-5 with TRBJ2-3; tentative D call: TRBD2 (5 bases). Germline-derived CDR1 and CDR2 are MNHEY and SVGAGI. Trimming removed 6 bases from V and 7 bases from J, with 17 bases in between. This CDR3 has 14 residues.